This T cell receptor (beta chain) came from a study of control samples from healthy donors and cancer patients (dated by TCRdb to the early 2020s). About this clone: Its antigen is not yet known. Base qualities were left out, and no much larger clone turns up one base away.

The library was built by means of the immunoSEQ multiplex PCR assay. TCRdb limited this immuneACCESS table to in-frame rearrangements with V and J called. A share of clones is missing; checked studies link under half to unresolved V genes, and the rest is unexplained. This sample gives roughly 450,000 clones in total; around nine tenths of them show up just once. Of the sample, around 6.4% is held by the ten largest clones. The sequenced sample consisted of PBMCs. This receptor was taken from a man aged 40-49 years with head and neck cancer.

The CDR3 protein is CASSFQGNGYTF. The DNA reads as follows: TGTGCCAGCAGTTTTCAGGGTAATGGCTACACCTTC. This chain joins TRBV6-5 to TRBJ1-2, with a tentative D gene TRBD1 over 5 matching bases. CDR1 and CDR2 (MNHEY, SVGAGI) derive from the germline V gene. V is cut by 4 bases and J by 6 bases, and the space between the germline ends is 9 bases. The CDR3, from cysteine to phenylalanine, totals 12 residues. Left in the record is the CDR3 DNA by itself, 36 bases read in frame from the first base.